The sequence of this TCR beta chain was determined in a study of T cells in Graves' hyperthyroidism and ophthalmopathy. About the study: Pretreatment peripheral blood was obtained at initial diagnosis.

Notes on the study in general: Most expanded thyroid clonotypes above 0.001 recurred in blood.

The V gene lost 5 bases and the J gene lost 11 bases, with 15 bases spanning the gap. The germline V gene has CDR1 SNHLY and CDR2 FYNNEI. The length of the CDR3 is 12 residues. This clonotype was detected ten times or more. Its target is unknown. Cells are PBMCs isolated from approximately 9.2 ml of fresh blood. The TCR beta CDR3 regions underwent amplification using RNA transcripts as the source. Primed by the HTBI set, a first-round RT-PCR was run on the TCR CDR3. TCRdb re-analysed the multiplex PCR reads in MiXCR, keeping a single row per CDR3 protein. The sample carries about 400,000 distinct CDR3 sequences, about 15% recorded once.

Specimen: blood. The origin of this receptor is a woman in her 30s with Graves' hyperthyroidism. This chain links TRBV2 with TRBJ1-1, with D perhaps TRBD1 (5 bases). The CDR3 DNA is TGTGCCAGCAGTTCTTTCAGGGAAGAGGCTTTCTTT. Translated, it gives CASSSFREEAFF.